This TCR beta chain was recovered during a study of a mutant IDH1 vaccine in newly diagnosed glioma. Study summary: Previous care, which was radiotherapy, temozolomide, or both, most often involved both. Week 35 brought visit V12, which was followed by visit V13 at week 47.

Measured with immunoSEQ multiplex PCR; TCRdb has only the in-frame clones, and not every one. Of tens of thousands of clones in the sample, about 79% are singletons; the top ten hold more than 10%. The CDR3 has 13 residues. V shed 5 bases, J shed 5 bases, and the junction held 2 bases outside the gene matches. Germline V CDR1 and CDR2: SSHAT, FNYEAQ (reference sequence). This sample's time point: week 35, safety follow-up. A 20-mer mutant IDH1 peptide at 300 ug was injected subcutaneously with topical imiquimod. Administration of eight vaccinations to patients took place in weeks 1, 3, 5, 7, 11, 15, 19, 23. As to this clone: What it binds is unknown.

Source: PBMCs, taken from a glioma patient whose treatment included an IDH1 peptide vaccine. The chain recombines TRBV7-7 with TRBJ1-4, with 7 nucleotides matching TRBD1. This TCR came from a man aged 35 to 55 with glioma. The CDR3 DNA reads TGTGCCAGCAGCCGGGACAGAAATGAAAAACTGTTTTTT. Its protein is CASSRDRNEKLFF.